What follows are 19 T cell receptor beta chains derived from one specimen sequenced in a study of T cells in Graves' hyperthyroidism and ophthalmopathy. What was amplified from RNA transcripts were TCR beta CDR3 regions. The HTBI set primed first-round TCR CDR3 RT-PCR. TCRdb fed the multiplex PCR reads into MiXCR, producing one record per CDR3 protein. This table has roughly 420,000 distinct CDR3 sequences, approximately 14% appearing once. The sample consisted of blood. Receptors originate from a woman aged 18-29 years with Graves' hyperthyroidism.

This clonotype occurred many times. The genes are TRBV10-3 and TRBJ2-7; D uncertain. Germline assignment: CDR1 ENHRY and CDR2 SYGVKD. V was pared by 0 bases and J by 5 bases, with 11 bases between. This CDR3 contains 14 residues. CDR3 sequence (DNA): TGTGCCATCAGTGAGTCGGCCTTGCGAAACGAGCAGTACTTC. Translating gives CAISESALRNEQYF.

In this sample, this clonotype turned up many times. This sequence joins TRBV7-3 and TRBJ2-1; 7 positions agree with TRBD2. Germline V CDR1 and CDR2: SGHTA, FQGTGA. The length of the CDR3 is 16 residues. J gave up 10 bases and V 0 bases, and 12 bases lay outside the gene matches. The CDR3 protein is CASSLTPIVAGGEQFF. The CDR3 DNA reads TGTGCCAGCAGCTTAACCCCCATAGTAGCGGGCGGGGAGCAGTTCTTC.

This clonotype was observed many times. The chain has TRBV6-1 and TRBJ2-7; D could derive from TRBD1 or TRBD2 (5 bases each). Germline CDR1 MNHNS, CDR2 SASEGT. This CDR3 is 13 amino acids long. V was pared by 4 bases and J by 2 bases, with 9 bases between. The CDR3 nucleotides read TGTGCCAGCAGTGCCGGGGCTCCCTACGAGCAGTACTTC. Encoded protein: CASSAGAPYEQYF.

This clonotype was seen repeatedly, ten times or more. This rearrangement joins TRBV12-3 or TRBV12-4 to TRBJ2-3; D gene uncertain. Deletions cut 7 bases from V and 0 bases from J, with 11 bases between. This CDR3 spans 14 amino acids. The CDR3 bases are TGTGCCAGCACCCTAGAGGTTAGCACAGATACGCAGTATTTT. Translated: CASTLEVSTDTQYF.

This clonotype turned up a few times. The chain recombines TRBV19 with TRBJ1-2; 7 bases fit TRBD1. The junction had 1 base not matched to a gene; V was cut back by 3 bases and J by 3 bases. The CDR3 is 13 amino acids. The germline V gene has CDR1 LNHDA and CDR2 SQIVND (reference sequence). The CDR3 coding sequence is TGTGCCAGTAGTATGGGACAGCACTATGGCTACACCTTC. It is translated as CASSMGQHYGYTF. The full variable domain, its missing parts supplied by reference TRBV19 and TRBJ1-2, is DGGITQSPKYLFRKEGQNVTLSCEQNLNHDAMYWYRQDPGQGLRLIYYSQIVNDFQKGDIAEGYSVSREKKESFPLTVTSAQKNPTAFYLCASSMGQHYGYTFGSGTRLTVV.

Many counts were recorded for this clonotype. V gene TRBV6-1 combines with J gene TRBJ2-3; D could derive from TRBD1 or TRBD2 (5 bases each). The V gene's germline CDR1 is MNHNS and CDR2 SASEGT. Trimming removed 7 bases from V and 5 bases from J, with 10 bases in between. CDR3 length: 12 residues. CDR3 sequence reads: CASTQGVDTQYF. The CDR3 DNA reads TGTGCCAGCACCCAGGGAGTAGATACGCAGTATTTT.

This clonotype was observed at least ten times. V usage is TRBV3-1 and J usage is TRBJ2-5; D may be TRBD1 or TRBD2 (5 bases each). V lost 5 bases to trimming and J lost 0 bases, with 10 bases between them. The CDR3 extends over 14 amino acids. CDR1 and CDR2 from the germline V gene are LGHDT and YNNKEL (reference sequence). For the CDR3, the DNA is TGTGCCAGCAGCGCGAGGGGATACCAAGAGACCCAGTACTTC. It encodes CASSARGYQETQYF.

This clonotype was found a few times. The chain combines TRBV25-1 with TRBJ2-2; D is ambiguous. Germline CDR1 reads MGHDK; CDR2 reads SYGVNS. The CDR3 spans 15 residues. V gave up 8 bases and J gave up 0 bases, with 13 bases separating them. The chain's CDR3 is CASGPPIANTGELFF. The CDR3 DNA reads TGTGCCAGCGGACCCCCCATCGCGAACACCGGGGAGCTGTTTTTT.

The table lists this clonotype with many counts. The chain carries TRBV30 and TRBJ1-5; unclear D gene. Germline loops: CDR1 GTSNPN, CDR2 SVGIG (reference sequence). The CDR3 length is 12 residues. V lost 0 bases and J lost 7, with 7 bases in between. The CDR3 region has the DNA TGTGCCTGGAGTGTAACGGGACAGCCCCAGCATTTT. Protein product: CAWSVTGQPQHF.

The chain is built from TRBV5-6 and TRBJ1-1; no clear D gene. Germline V gives CDR1 SGHDT, CDR2 YYEEEE. The CDR3 sequence is 13 residues long. Between the trimmed V and J ends, which lost 2 bases and 5 bases, there was a span of 10 bases. The CDR3 DNA follows: TGTGCCAGCAGCTTTCCGGGAGATACTGAAGCTTTCTTT. The encoded protein is CASSFPGDTEAFF. The full variable domain, in which reference TRBV5-6 and TRBJ1-1 provide the parts outside the CDR3, is DAGVTQSPTHLIKTRGQQVTLRCSPKSGHDTVSWYQQALGQGPQFIFQYYEEEERQRGNFPDRFSGHQFPNYSSELNVNALLLGDSALYLCASSFPGDTEAFFGQGTRLTVV.

V gene TRBV6-5 combines with J gene TRBJ2-1, with 8 bases lining up with TRBD2. CDR1 is MNHEY and CDR2 is SVGAGI in the germline V gene. V was clipped by 0 bases and J by 7 bases; unmatched bases: 5. The CDR3 has 15 residues. The CDR3 region is CASSYSRRGDNEQFF. The CDR3, as DNA: TGTGCCAGCAGTTACTCGAGGCGGGGGGATAATGAGCAGTTCTTC.

The chain combines TRBV6-1 with TRBJ1-2; D might be TRBD1 (6 bases). This CDR3 has 14 amino acids. Germline V gene data show CDR1 as MNHNS and CDR2 as SASEGT. V gave up 5 bases and J gave up 4 bases, with 14 bases separating them. This CDR3 is CASSRTDNGYGYTF. The CDR3, as DNA: TGTGCCAGCAGTAGGACAGATAACGGCTATGGCTACACCTTC.

This clonotype has only a few counts. V usage is TRBV29-1 and J usage is TRBJ1-2; no clear D gene. Germline loops: CDR1 SQVTM, CDR2 ANQGSEA. The germline V and J ends were trimmed by 1 base and 2 bases, with 5 bases remaining between them. The CDR3 consists of 12 residues. CDR3: CSVEAENYGYTF. The CDR3 DNA follows: TGCAGCGTTGAAGCCGAAAACTATGGCTACACCTTC.

Many counts were recorded for this clonotype. This rearrangement joins TRBV27 to TRBJ1-6, with D unresolved. Trimming removed 8 bases at V and 9 bases at J, with 17 bases between. Germline CDR1 is MNHEY and CDR2 is SMNVEV (reference sequence). CDR3 size: 14 residues. CDR3 sequence: CASGFLIKGSPLHF. CDR3 DNA sequence: TGTGCCAGCGGCTTTTTGATCAAGGGTTCACCCCTCCACTTT.

This clonotype was detected only a few times. The chain joins TRBV10-3 to TRBJ1-5; no clear D gene. Trimming left V 2 bases short and J 7 bases short, with 15 bases between. The CDR3 covers 15 residues. Looked up from germline, CDR1 is ENHRY and CDR2 is SYGVKD. The CDR3 DNA sequence: TGTGCCATCAGTGAGGCAGCGGGTTCACGCCAGCCCCAGCATTTT. It encodes CAISEAAGSRQPQHF.

The CDR3 sequence: CSARVGWGGEWSEQFF. The CDR3 nucleotides are TGCAGTGCTAGAGTGGGGTGGGGGGGGGAATGGAGTGAGCAGTTCTTC. The chain combines TRBV20-1 with TRBJ2-1, with 7 bases aligning to TRBD2. There are 16 residues in the CDR3. V gave up 1 base and J gave up 9 bases; unmatched junction bases: 15. Germline V gives CDR1 DFQATT, CDR2 SNEGSKA (reference sequence).

This clonotype showed up just a few times. The V call is TRBV19, the J call TRBJ2-2; possibly TRBD1 or TRBD2 for D (6 bases each). Germline CDR1 and CDR2: LNHDA and SQIVND (reference sequence). V was cut by 6 bases and J by 3 bases, with 20 bases left in between. The CDR3 is 17 amino acids. The CDR3 DNA reads TGTGCCAGTAGGATCCTAGGGGGGAGTGGGGACACCGGGGAGCTGTTTTTT. Amino acids: CASRILGGSGDTGELFF.

This clonotype was seen many times. The V and J genes are TRBV3-1 and TRBJ2-7; 8 nucleotides line up with TRBD2. Germline CDR1 LGHDT, CDR2 YNNKEL (reference sequence). The trim removed 4 bases at V and 6 bases at J, leaving 8 bases unmatched. CDR3 length: 14 residues. The CDR3 reads CASSPRAGAGEQYF. The CDR3 bases are TGTGCCAGCAGCCCCAGAGCGGGGGCGGGCGAGCAGTACTTC.

This clonotype was seen repeatedly, ten times or more. The chain carries TRBV9 and TRBJ2-5; D is perhaps TRBD2 (7 bases). The CDR3 has 15 residues. Germline V lookup: CDR1 SGDLS, CDR2 YYNGEE. Between the trimmed V and J ends, which lost 4 bases and 4 bases, there was a span of 17 bases. The CDR3: CASSSREGVAETQYF. The CDR3 DNA reads as TGTGCCAGCAGCTCCAGGGAGGGGGTAGCAGAGACCCAGTACTTC.